The TCR beta chain under discussion was sequenced for a study of shared clonotypes between healthy human individuals. Sequencing used immunoSEQ multiplex PCR; TCRdb keeps in-frame clones, though not all of them. The table shows 330,000 or so clones, with 74% occurring only once. Germline CDR1 reads WSHSY; CDR2 reads SAAADI. The V and J ends lost 8 bases and 4 bases, in that order; junction bases with no gene match: 12. This CDR3 comprises 16 residues. Overall study results and limits: Relative to memory subsets, naive subsets generally showed larger estimated richness.

Of note for this clone: Its antigen is undetermined.

The gene calls are TRBV10-2 and TRBJ2-2; 8 nucleotides agree with TRBD1. This clonotype was sampled from a young man in good health. Sequencing used memory CD4+ T cells sorted from blood. Subset noted: CD45RA-negative fraction. CDR3 sequence (DNA): TGCGCCAGCCGGAATCAGCAGGGGGCTGGCACCGGGGAGCTGTTTTTT. Protein sequence: CASRNQQGAGTGELFF.